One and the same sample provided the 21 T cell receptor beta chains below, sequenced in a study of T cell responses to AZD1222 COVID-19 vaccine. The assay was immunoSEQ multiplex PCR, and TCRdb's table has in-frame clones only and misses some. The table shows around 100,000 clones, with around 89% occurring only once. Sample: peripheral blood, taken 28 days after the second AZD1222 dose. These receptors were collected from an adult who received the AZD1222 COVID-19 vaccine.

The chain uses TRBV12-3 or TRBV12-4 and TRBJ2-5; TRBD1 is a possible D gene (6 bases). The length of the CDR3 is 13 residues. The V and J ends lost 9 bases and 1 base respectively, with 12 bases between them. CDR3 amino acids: CASGQSSQETQYF. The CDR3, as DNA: TGTGCCAGTGGACAGTCGAGCCAAGAGACCCAGTACTTC.

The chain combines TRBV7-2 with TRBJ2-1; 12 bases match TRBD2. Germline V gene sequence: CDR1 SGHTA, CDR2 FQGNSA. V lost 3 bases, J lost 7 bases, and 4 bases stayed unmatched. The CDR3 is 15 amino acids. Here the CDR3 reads CASSFLGLAGNEQFF. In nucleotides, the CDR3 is TGTGCCAGCAGCTTCCTCGGACTAGCGGGGAATGAGCAGTTCTTC.

In DNA form, the CDR3 reads TGTGCCAGCAGCCGGACAGGACGGGCCTCCCAAGAGACCCAGTACTTC. It codes for CASSRTGRASQETQYF. V gene TRBV5-6 combines with J gene TRBJ2-5; 7 positions agree with TRBD1. Germline values: CDR1 SGHDT, CDR2 YYEEEE. The CDR3 has 16 amino acids. V shed 4 bases, J shed 1 base, and the junction held 10 bases outside the gene matches.

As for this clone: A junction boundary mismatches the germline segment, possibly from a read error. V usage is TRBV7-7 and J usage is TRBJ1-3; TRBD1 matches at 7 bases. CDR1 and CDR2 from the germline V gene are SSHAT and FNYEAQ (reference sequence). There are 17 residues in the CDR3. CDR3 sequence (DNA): TGTGCTAGCAGCATACAAGAGGGGACAGCTGATGGAAACACCATATATTTT. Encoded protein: CASSIQEGTADGNTIYF.

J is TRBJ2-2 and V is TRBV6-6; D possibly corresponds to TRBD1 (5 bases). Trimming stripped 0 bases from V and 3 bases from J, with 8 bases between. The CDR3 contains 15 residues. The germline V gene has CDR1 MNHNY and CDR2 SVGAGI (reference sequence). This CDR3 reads CASSYSGADTGELFF. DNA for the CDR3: TGTGCCAGCAGTTACTCTGGGGCCGACACCGGGGAGCTGTTTTTT.

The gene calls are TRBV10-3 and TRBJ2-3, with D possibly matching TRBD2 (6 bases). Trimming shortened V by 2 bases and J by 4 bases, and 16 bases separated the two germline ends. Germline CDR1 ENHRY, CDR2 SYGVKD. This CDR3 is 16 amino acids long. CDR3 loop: CAISEKDRGSADTQYF. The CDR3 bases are TGTGCCATCAGTGAGAAAGACCGGGGGAGCGCAGATACGCAGTATTTT.

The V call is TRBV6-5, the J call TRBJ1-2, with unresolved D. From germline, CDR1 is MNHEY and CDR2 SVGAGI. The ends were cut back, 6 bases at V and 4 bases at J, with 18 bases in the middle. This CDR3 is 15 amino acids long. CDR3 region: CASSRGEGILYGYTF. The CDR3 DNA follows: TGTGCCAGCAGCCGAGGCGAGGGCATCCTCTATGGCTACACCTTC.

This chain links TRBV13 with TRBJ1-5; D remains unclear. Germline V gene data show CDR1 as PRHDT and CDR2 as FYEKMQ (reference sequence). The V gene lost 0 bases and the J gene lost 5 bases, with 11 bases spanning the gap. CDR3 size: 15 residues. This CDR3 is CASSLGLSSDQPQHF. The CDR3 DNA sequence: TGTGCCAGCAGCTTAGGGCTCTCCTCGGATCAGCCCCAGCATTTT. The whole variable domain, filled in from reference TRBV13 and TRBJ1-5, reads AAGVIQSPRHLIKEKRETATLKCYPIPRHDTVYWYQQGPGQDPQFLISFYEKMQSDKGSIPDRFSAQQFSDYHSELNMSSLELGDSALYFCASSLGLSSDQPQHFGDGTRLSIL.

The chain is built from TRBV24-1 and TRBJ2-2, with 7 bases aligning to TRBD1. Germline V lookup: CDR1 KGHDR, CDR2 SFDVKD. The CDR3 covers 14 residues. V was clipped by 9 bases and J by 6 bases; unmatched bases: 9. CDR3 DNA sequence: TGTGCCACCCGAGGCACCCAGGGGGCCGGGGAGCTGTTTTTT. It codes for CATRGTQGAGELFF.

CDR3 residues: CASSRGVDTQYF. The CDR3 DNA reads TGTGCCAGCAGCCGAGGAGTAGATACGCAGTATTTT. The rearrangement links TRBV11-2 to TRBJ2-3; D is undetermined. The germline V gene has CDR1 SGHAT and CDR2 FQNNGV. This CDR3 is built from 12 residues. The ends were cut back, 5 bases at V and 5 bases at J, with 8 bases in the middle.

CDR3 nucleotide sequence: TGTGCCAGCAGTTTACTACCTTTTTGGTATTTT. Protein sequence: CASSLLPFWYF. The gene calls are TRBV28 and TRBJ2-3, with D unclear. The CDR3 totals 11 residues. The germline V gene encodes CDR1 MDHEN and CDR2 SYDVKM. V lost 2 bases and J lost 14, with 11 bases in between.

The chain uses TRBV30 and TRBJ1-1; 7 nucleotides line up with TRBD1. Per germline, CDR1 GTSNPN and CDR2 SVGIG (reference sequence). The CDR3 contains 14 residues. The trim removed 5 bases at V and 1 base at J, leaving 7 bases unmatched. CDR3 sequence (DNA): TGTGCCTGGGGCAGGGGGACAGCGAACACTGAAGCTTTCTTT. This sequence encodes CAWGRGTANTEAFF.

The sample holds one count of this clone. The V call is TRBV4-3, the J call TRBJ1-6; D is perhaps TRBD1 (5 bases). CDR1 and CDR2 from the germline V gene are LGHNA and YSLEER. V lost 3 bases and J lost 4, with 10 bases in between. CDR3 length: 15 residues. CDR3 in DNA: TGCGCCAGCAGCCAGGGGGTTTTATATAATTCACCCCTCCACTTT. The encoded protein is CASSQGVLYNSPLHF.

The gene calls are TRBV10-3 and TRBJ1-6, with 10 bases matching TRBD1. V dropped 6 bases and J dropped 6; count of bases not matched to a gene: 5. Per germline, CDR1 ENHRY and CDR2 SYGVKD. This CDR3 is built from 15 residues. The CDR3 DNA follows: TGTGCCATCAGGGGACAGGGGATTAGTAATTCACCCCTCCACTTT. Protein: CAIRGQGISNSPLHF.

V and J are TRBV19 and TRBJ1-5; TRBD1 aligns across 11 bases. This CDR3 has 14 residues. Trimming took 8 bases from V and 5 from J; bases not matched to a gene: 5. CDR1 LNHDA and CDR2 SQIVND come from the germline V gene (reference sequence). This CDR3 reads CASSGTGGHQPQHF. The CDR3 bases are TGTGCCAGTTCCGGGACAGGGGGACATCAGCCCCAGCATTTT.

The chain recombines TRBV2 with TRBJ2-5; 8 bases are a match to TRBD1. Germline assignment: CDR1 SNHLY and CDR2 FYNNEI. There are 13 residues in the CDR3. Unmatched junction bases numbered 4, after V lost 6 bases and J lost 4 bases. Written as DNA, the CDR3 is TGTGCCAGCAGGGACAGGGTGGGAGAGACCCAGTACTTC. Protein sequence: CASRDRVGETQYF.

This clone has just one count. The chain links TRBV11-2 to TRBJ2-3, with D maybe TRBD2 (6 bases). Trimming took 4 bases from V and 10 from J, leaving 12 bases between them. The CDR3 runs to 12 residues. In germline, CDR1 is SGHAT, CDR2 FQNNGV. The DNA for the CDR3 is TGTGCCAGCAGCTCACAACGGGGGTCGCAGTATTTT. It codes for CASSSQRGSQYF.

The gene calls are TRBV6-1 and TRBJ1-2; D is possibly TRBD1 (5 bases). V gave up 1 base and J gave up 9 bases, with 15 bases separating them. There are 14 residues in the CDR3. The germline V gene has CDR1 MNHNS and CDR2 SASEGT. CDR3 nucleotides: TGTGCCAGCAGTGAAGTCGCGACAGAATCTAGCTACACCTTC. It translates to CASSEVATESSYTF.

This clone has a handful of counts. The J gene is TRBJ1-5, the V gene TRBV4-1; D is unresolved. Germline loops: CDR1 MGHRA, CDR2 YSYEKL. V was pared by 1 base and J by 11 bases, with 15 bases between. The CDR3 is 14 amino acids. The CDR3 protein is CASSQGLGLSTQHF. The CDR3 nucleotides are TGCGCCAGCAGCCAAGGACTTGGTTTATCGACCCAGCATTTT.

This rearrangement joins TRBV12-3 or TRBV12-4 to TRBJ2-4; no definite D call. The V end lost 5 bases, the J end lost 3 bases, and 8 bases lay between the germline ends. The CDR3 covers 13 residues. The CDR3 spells CASSATIKNIQYF. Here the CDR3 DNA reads TGTGCCAGCAGTGCAACTATCAAAAACATTCAGTACTTC.

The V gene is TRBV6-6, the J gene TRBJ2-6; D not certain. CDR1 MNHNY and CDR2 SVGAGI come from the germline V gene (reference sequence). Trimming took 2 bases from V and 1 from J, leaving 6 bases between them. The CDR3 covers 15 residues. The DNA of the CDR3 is TGTGCCAGCAGTTACCATTTTTCTGGGGCCAACGTCCTGACTTTC. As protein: CASSYHFSGANVLTF.